What follows are 23 T cell receptor beta chains derived from one specimen sequenced in a study of blood T cell repertoires in COVID-19. Generated by immunoSEQ multiplex PCR, the TCRdb table keeps only in-frame clones and is missing some. The sample holds under 150,000 clones, 60% to 80% seen once. The sample consisted of peripheral blood. The receptors shown here come from a woman aged 45-59 years with active or convalescent COVID-19.

The chain recombines TRBV30 with TRBJ2-1; D may be TRBD2 (6 bases). The CDR3 contains 13 residues. Trimming pared 0 bases from V and 5 bases from J, leaving 8 bases between. The germline gives CDR1 GTSNPN, CDR2 SVGIG (reference sequence). This CDR3 reads CAWSVSGNNEQFF. In DNA, the CDR3 is TGTGCCTGGAGTGTTAGCGGTAACAATGAGCAGTTCTTC. Variable domain in full (rest from reference TRBV30 and TRBJ2-1): SQTIHQWPATLVQPVGSPLSLECTVEGTSNPNLYWYRQAAGRGLQLLFYSVGIGQISSEVPQNLSASRPQDRQFILSSKKLLLSDSGFYLCAWSVSGNNEQFFGPGTRLTVL.

The chain couples TRBV28 to TRBJ1-2; D possibly corresponds to TRBD1 (6 bases). Germline CDR1 is MDHEN and CDR2 is SYDVKM. The CDR3 runs to 15 residues. The V end was cut by 6 bases, the J end by 6 bases, with 20 bases between. The CDR3 DNA sequence: TGTGCCAGCAGCCCCACCCTGCAGGGGAGGGATGGCTACACCTTC. Translating gives CASSPTLQGRDGYTF.

V is TRBV11-2 and J is TRBJ1-2; no definite D call. The V gene lost 1 base and the J gene lost 8 bases, with 11 bases spanning the gap. CDR3 length: 13 residues. The germline gives CDR1 SGHAT, CDR2 FQNNGV. The CDR3 DNA reads TGTGCCAGCAGCTTAGGGCCGCTCACGGGCTACACCTTC. Its translation is CASSLGPLTGYTF.

CDR3 in DNA: TGTGCCAGCTCACCACCGCTAGCGGGAGAGGATGAGCAGTTCTTC. Translated: CASSPPLAGEDEQFF. The rearrangement links TRBV18 to TRBJ2-1; 10 bases are shared with TRBD2. The germline CDR1 and CDR2 sequences are KGHSH and LQKENI. With 0 bases clipped from V and 8 bases from J, the junction kept 4 bases outside the gene matches. The CDR3 spans 15 residues.

This rearrangement joins TRBV9 to TRBJ1-1; 8 bases fit TRBD1. This CDR3 has 13 residues. Trimming took 2 bases from V and 6 from J; bases not matched to a gene: 3. Germline-derived CDR1 and CDR2 are SGDLS and YYNGEE. The CDR3 region is CASSVTGVSEAFF. The CDR3, as DNA: TGTGCCAGCAGCGTGACAGGGGTGTCTGAAGCTTTCTTT.

The chain carries TRBV4-2 and TRBJ2-3; TRBD2 agrees at 9 bases. V was clipped by 3 bases and J by 6 bases; unmatched bases: 7. Germline V gives CDR1 LGHNA, CDR2 YNFKEQ. The length of the CDR3 is 15 residues. The CDR3 sequence is CASSHPSGVADTQYF. CDR3 DNA: TGTGCCAGCAGCCACCCTAGCGGGGTCGCGGATACGCAGTATTTT.

The chain has TRBV18 and TRBJ1-2; a possible D gene is TRBD1 (6 bases). The V end was cut by 3 bases, the J end by 0 bases, with 14 bases between. The CDR3 covers 16 residues. Germline V gives CDR1 KGHSH, CDR2 LQKENI. The CDR3 DNA is TGTGCCAGCTCACCTAGTGGGGGACAAACTAACTATGGCTACACCTTC. As protein: CASSPSGGQTNYGYTF.

The chain links TRBV7-2 to TRBJ2-7, with 9 bases lining up with TRBD1. The V gene's germline CDR1 is SGHTA and CDR2 FQGNSA. V was pared by 3 bases and J by 6 bases, with 3 bases of the junction left unmatched. The CDR3 is 13 amino acids. The chain's CDR3 is CASSLDRGTEQYF. In DNA, the CDR3 is TGTGCCAGCAGCTTGGACAGGGGAACCGAGCAGTACTTC.

This chain links TRBV7-3 with TRBJ2-7; 8 nucleotides align to TRBD2. The CDR3 contains 14 residues. J gave up 5 bases and V 1 base, and 4 bases lay outside the gene matches. Germline values: CDR1 SGHTA, CDR2 FQGTGA. Written as DNA, the CDR3 is TGTGCCAGCAGCTTAAACGGGAGGGTCGACGAGCAGTACTTC. Its translation is CASSLNGRVDEQYF. The whole variable domain, filled in from reference TRBV7-3 and TRBJ2-7, reads GAGVSQTPSNKVTEKGKYVELRCDPISGHTALYWYRQSLGQGPEFLIYFQGTGAADDSGLPNDRFFAVRPEGSVSTLKIQRTERGDSAVYLCASSLNGRVDEQYFGPGTRLTVT.

This chain uses TRBV9 with TRBJ1-2; D remains unclear. V lost 2 bases to trimming and J lost 3 bases, with 5 bases between them. CDR3 size: 12 residues. CDR1 and CDR2 from the germline V gene are SGDLS and YYNGEE. DNA for the CDR3: TGTGCCAGCAGCGTCTCAGACTATGGCTACACCTTC. This translates into CASSVSDYGYTF.

The chain is built from TRBV7-9 and TRBJ1-1, with 7 bases lining up with TRBD1. CDR3 size: 18 residues. Per the germline V gene, CDR1 is SEHNR and CDR2 is FQNEAQ (reference sequence). V shed 0 bases, J shed 3 bases, and the junction held 13 bases outside the gene matches. The CDR3 DNA reads TGTGCCAGCAGCTTAGCTAGGGGTATGACAGGGTTGGACACTGAAGCTTTCTTT. This translates into CASSLARGMTGLDTEAFF.

This clone appeared a single time. This chain uses TRBV19 with TRBJ2-3, with 8 bases aligning to TRBD2. Trimming cost V 5 bases and J 4 bases; bases outside gene matches: 11. CDR1 is LNHDA, CDR2 SQIVND, per germline (reference sequence). CDR3 length: 16 residues. CDR3 residues: CASSDSRGGRPDTQYF. The CDR3 DNA reads TGTGCCAGTAGTGACTCCCGTGGCGGGAGGCCAGATACGCAGTATTTT.

The gene calls are TRBV4-2 and TRBJ1-1, with D perhaps TRBD1 (5 bases). The germline V and J ends were trimmed by 0 bases and 5 bases, with 10 bases remaining between them. Germline loops: CDR1 LGHNA, CDR2 YNFKEQ. The CDR3 length is 14 residues. The CDR3: CASSQDGARTEAFF. The CDR3 DNA follows: TGTGCCAGCAGCCAAGATGGGGCTAGGACTGAAGCTTTCTTT.

V is TRBV27 and J is TRBJ2-1; the match to TRBD1 covers 9 bases. The length of the CDR3 is 14 residues. V was clipped by 5 bases and J by 9 bases; unmatched bases: 8. CDR1 and CDR2 (germline): MNHEY, SMNVEV (reference sequence). CDR3 sequence (DNA): TGTGCCAGCAGTCCGGGACAGGGATTGGGTGAGCAGTTCTTC. It translates to CASSPGQGLGEQFF.

The chain couples TRBV6-5 to TRBJ1-2; D remains unclear. V shed 6 bases and J shed 5 bases, with 13 bases lying between them. The CDR3 has 13 amino acids. Per the germline V gene, CDR1 is MNHEY and CDR2 is SVGAGI. CDR3 DNA: TGTGCCAGCAGGGTCCCGGGAGGGTATGGCTACACCTTC. The encoded protein is CASRVPGGYGYTF.

The CDR3 coding sequence is TGTGCCAGTAGTATGGACAGGGGTGGCTACACCTTC. The encoded protein is CASSMDRGGYTF. This sequence joins TRBV19 and TRBJ1-2; 9 nucleotides line up with TRBD1. Losses at the gene ends were 3 bases for V and 7 bases for J; bases not matched to a gene: 0. Germline CDR1 reads LNHDA; CDR2 reads SQIVND (reference sequence). The CDR3 consists of 12 residues.

The chain joins TRBV5-1 to TRBJ1-2; no firm D call. CDR1 is SGHRS and CDR2 is YFSETQ in the germline V gene. The ends were cut back, 3 bases at V and 7 bases at J, with 16 bases in the middle. This CDR3 is 14 amino acids long. The CDR3 loop reads CASSSTGEAPGYTF. In DNA form, the CDR3 reads TGCGCCAGCAGCTCAACCGGGGAGGCTCCTGGCTACACCTTC.

V is TRBV19 and J is TRBJ1-1; TRBD1 matches at 7 bases. The ends lost 5 bases at V and 1 base at J; junction bases unmatched: 7. Germline CDR1 LNHDA, CDR2 SQIVND (reference sequence). This CDR3 is 15 amino acids long. In nucleotides, the CDR3 is TGTGCCAGTAGTGATCGTCCAGGGGGGAACACTGAAGCTTTCTTT. It is translated as CASSDRPGGNTEAFF.

This clone was seen only once. The chain combines TRBV6-5 with TRBJ2-7; tentative D call: TRBD2 (6 bases). Per the germline V gene, CDR1 is MNHEY and CDR2 is SVGAGI. Trimming shortened V by 4 bases and J by 4 bases, and 11 bases separated the two germline ends. The CDR3 covers 13 residues. CDR3 region: CASSSGLRYEQYF. CDR3 in DNA: TGTGCCAGCAGTTCGGGACTTCGGTACGAGCAGTACTTC.

The chain carries TRBV11-3 and TRBJ2-1; the match to TRBD2 covers 9 bases. CDR3 length equals 16 residues. Trimming removed 4 bases from V and 7 bases from J; junction bases left unmatched: 11. Germline lookup yields CDR1 SGHNT and CDR2 YENEEA. The CDR3 reads CASSSYTSGYSNEQFF. CDR3 bases: TGTGCCAGCAGCTCCTATACTAGCGGGTACAGTAATGAGCAGTTCTTC.

The CDR3 region is CASRTGTGVYYGYTF. The CDR3 bases are TGTGCCAGCAGGACCGGGACAGGGGTCTACTATGGCTACACCTTC. The rearrangement uses TRBV2 and TRBJ1-2, with 10 bases lining up with TRBD1. The V gene end was trimmed by 6 bases and the J gene end by 3 bases; junction bases not matched to a gene: 7. There are 15 residues in the CDR3. The germline V gene encodes CDR1 SNHLY and CDR2 FYNNEI.

The chain uses TRBV28 and TRBJ2-5, with 7 nucleotides matching TRBD2. Germline CDR1 and CDR2: MDHEN and SYDVKM. Trimming removed 6 bases from V and 5 bases from J; junction bases left unmatched: 15. CDR3 length equals 16 residues. The CDR3 bases are TGTGCCAGCAGCCTTCTAGGGGAGGGCAGTGCGGAGACCCAGTACTTC. This encodes CASSLLGEGSAETQYF.

This clone was observed a single time. The gene calls are TRBV28 and TRBJ1-2; 8 nucleotides agree with TRBD1. This CDR3 comprises 14 residues. CDR1 MDHEN and CDR2 SYDVKM come from the germline V gene. V dropped 6 bases and J dropped 4; count of bases not matched to a gene: 7. CDR3 amino acids: CASSTGTGPYGYTF. The CDR3 DNA sequence: TGTGCCAGCAGCACCGGGACAGGTCCCTATGGCTACACCTTC.